This T cell receptor beta chain was sequenced for a study of cytomegalovirus exposure and HLA in healthy donors. The wider study: Across around 400 genotyped donors, about 81% landed in the Caucasian-associated ancestry cluster. Whole-study results and caveats: For most subjects, TCR beta sequences were reported to predict HLA-A and HLA-B alleles with accuracy. Within an earlier analysis, most TCR beta V segments proved productive either about 87% or about 30% of the time.

The CDR3 covers 14 residues. The V end lost 2 bases, the J end lost 2 bases, and 9 bases lay between the germline ends. Germline CDR1 and CDR2: MRHNA and SNTAGT. Researchers ran the PCR with 60 Vbeta and 13 Jbeta primers. Measured with immunoSEQ multiplex PCR; TCRdb has only the in-frame clones, and not every one. Among under 150,000 clones listed, 82% were seen once. A word on this clone: What it binds is unknown.

The chain combines TRBV6-4 with TRBJ1-1; TRBD1 might be the D (5 bases). This TCR was recovered from a male donor in good health and CMV-seronegative. The sequenced material came from PBMCs. The chain's CDR3 is CASSDGTPNTEAFF. For the CDR3, the DNA is TGTGCCAGCAGTGACGGGACTCCCAACACTGAAGCTTTCTTT.